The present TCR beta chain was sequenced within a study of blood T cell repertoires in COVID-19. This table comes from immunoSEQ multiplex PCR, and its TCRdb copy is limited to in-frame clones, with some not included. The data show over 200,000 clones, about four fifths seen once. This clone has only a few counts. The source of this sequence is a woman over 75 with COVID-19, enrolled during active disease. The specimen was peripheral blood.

This CDR3 reads CASSGTSGRETQYF. The DNA of the CDR3 is TGTGCCAGCAGTGGGACTAGCGGGAGGGAGACCCAGTACTTC. J is TRBJ2-5 and V is TRBV2, with TRBD2 matching 14 bases. Unmatched junction bases numbered 0, after V lost 4 bases and J lost 5 bases. This CDR3 is built from 14 residues. Germline-derived CDR1 and CDR2 are SNHLY and FYNNEI.